The T cell receptor (beta chain) described here comes from a study of blood T cell repertoires in COVID-19 (dated by TCRdb to about 2020). Concerning the study at large: Samples from collaborators originated in the United States, Italy and Spain and spanned both the acute and convalescent phases of COVID-19. The prospective study material was composed of cDNA or gDNA derived from T cells, B-cell-depleted T cells, or PBMCs. The dataset comprised deeply sampled blood TCRbeta repertoires from subjects exposed to, actively infected with, or recovered from COVID-19. The repertoires were released in a freely available public database intended as a resource for research on the immune response to SARS-CoV-2. The samples were drawn from two sources: the first 160 participants of the ongoing ImmuneRACE study, and approximately 1,300 subjects contributed by 6 global collaborators. A de-identified subject ID, COVID-19 status, age in years and sex were almost always included in the sample metadata. Where available, HLA class I and class II types were obtained from metadata supplied by the sample provider rather than from assay-based typing.

Points on this clone: The antigen it recognizes is unknown. The record has no base qualities; no much larger clone is one base away.

The immunoSEQ Assay, a bias-controlled multiplex PCR, was used to amplify TCRbeta CDR3 regions from genomic DNA. The original pipeline was this. Nucleated cell counts per sample were estimated from amplification of reference gene primers within the assay. To quantify the absolute abundance of each unique TCRbeta CDR3 rearrangement, sequence reads were collapsed and filtered. For each sample, productive Simpson clonality was calculated by taking the square root of Simpson's diversity index across productive rearrangements. Entries here come from immuneACCESS through TCRdb and include only in-frame sequences with V and J called. Some clones fail to appear in such tables; in the studies checked, an unresolved V gene covers under half of the shortfall, and the cause of the remainder is unknown. D and trimming come from the DNA, and the V and J calls and clone size come from that table. The sample records 200,000 or so clones, roughly four fifths of which are singletons. The ten biggest clones cover 6% to 7% of the sample.

Whole blood was collected in K2EDTA tubes by collaborating institutions according to the institutions' own protocols. For TCRbeta analysis, collaborator samples were shipped as frozen whole blood, as isolated PBMCs, or as DNA extracted from either sample type. Broad study findings and their caveats: Clinical and demographic metadata were provided uncurated, with the amount varying by source and participant.

Measured from the cysteine to the phenylalanine, the CDR3 is 15 residues long. CDR3 DNA only is kept here, 45 bases in frame from base 1. The CDR1 and CDR2 encoded by the germline V gene are SNHLY and FYNNEI. The V end gives up 8 bases and the J end 2 bases, leaving 10 bases in the junction not matched to a gene. The chain couples TRBV2 to TRBJ1-2; TRBD1 matches 8 bases in the middle. This receptor was obtained from a woman in her thirties or forties with acute or convalescent COVID-19. The sequencing input was peripheral blood. The CDR3 protein sequence reads: CASVRGRTGNYGYTF. The nucleotide sequence is TGTGCCAGCGTTAGAGGCAGGACAGGGAACTATGGCTACACCTTC.